Described below is a single T cell receptor beta chain sequence and its context. This clonotype was seen repeatedly, ten times or more. Its antigen remains undetermined. No per-base quality is available; no much larger clone lies one base away. Library prep was done by RACE. Sequenced on a NextSeq 500. Library preparation attached unique molecular identifiers to individual cDNA molecules for quantitative, reproducible TCR counting. Both TCR alpha and TCR beta chains were sequenced from each blood RNA sample. In the source study's methods: The median number of TCRs per sample was around 96,000, ranging from about 20,000 to 750,000. The Decombinator software suite was used to annotate V, J and CDR3 in the TCR reads. Every sample was subsampled to the same number of TCRs (28,000) for the PS versus PT1 abundance plots. TCRs were defined as expanded if absent before sensitization and observed at least eight times at the 2-week time point. TCRdb applied fastp at Q25 and MiXCR to the public reads, then kept only in-frame beta chains. For every CDR3 protein sequence, its rows merge into one entry that carries the most common genes and DNA. TCRdb assigned the V and J calls; the authors' analysis was not used. In this sample the table shows roughly 100,000 distinct CDR3 sequences, 10% to 14% of which occur a single time. About 3% of the sample belongs to the ten largest clones.

The sample belongs to a study of human T cells and chemical hapten exposure (dated by TCRdb to about 2021). Study-level background: For sensitization, 2% DPC in acetone was applied to a roughly 2 cm by roughly 2 cm area of upper inner arm skin. Patients additionally received weekly therapeutic DPC doses to the scalp throughout the roughly 24-week study period. Patch testing was done on the upper back using Finn chambers containing 0.01% DPC, and results were scored after 6 days according to International Contact Dermatitis Research Group standards. Most of the patients in the cohort were female, and the cohort covered alopecia areata with under or over 50% scalp involvement, alopecia totalis and alopecia universalis. Libraries were pooled for sequencing, and per-sample TCR yields varied mainly because of small differences in library volumes within the pool. In alopecia patients, the study followed how the peripheral blood TCR repertoire changed in vivo over primary and secondary sensitization to diphenylcyclopropenone (DPC), a hapten. Patient blood was sampled pre-sensitization (week 0) and at 2, 6 and about 24 weeks after DPC sensitization. For TCR sequencing, blood came from 25 to 35 alopecia patients at anywhere from one to four time points (pre-sensitization, 2, 6 and 24 weeks).

Here is what the overall study found, with its caveats: Repeated subsampling changed both the strength of the expansion versus patch-test correlation and the threshold at which that correlation became significant. Expanded TCRs formed significantly more large CDR3 similarity clusters than pre-sensitization or healthy control sets, consistent with antigen-driven responses. Patch test score was positively correlated with the number of PT1 expanded TCRs, with significance at thresholds 8, 16 and 32 but not at 4. The number of TCRs above 1 in 1000 frequency did not change with DPC sensitization; there was no evidence of global repertoire structure alterations. Because every patient had alopecia, a presumed autoimmune disease, the patients' immune response might differ from that of healthy individuals.

The time point label here, explained by the study, means: pre-sensitization, week 0. The treatment or condition label on this specimen signifies: therapeutic diphenylcyclopropenone sensitization with weekly scalp DPC. Blood at each patch-test visit was drawn before the patch test was applied. Patients were eligible if aged 18 to 70, diagnosed with alopecia and judged suitable for DPC therapy, and pregnant patients were excluded. Total RNA was extracted from unfractionated whole blood collected in Tempus Blood RNA tubes. The sequencing here drew on whole blood, taken in connection with sensitization to the hapten diphenylcyclopropenone (DPC). This clonotype was sampled from a woman between 55 and 75 years old with alopecia areata. Some clones in this sample may be carry-over from other donors' samples.

The sequenced DNA: TGTGCCAGTACCTTAGGGAGGGGGAACTATGGCTACACCTTC. Its translation is CASTLGRGNYGYTF. The sequence links TRBV12-3 or TRBV12-4 to TRBJ1-2; TRBD1 is a possible D gene, resting on 6 matching bases. V and J are truncated by 9 bases and 2 bases respectively, leaving an intervening sequence of 16 bases. There are 14 amino acids in the CDR3, from cysteine to phenylalanine inclusive. Only the CDR3 region is kept as DNA, spanning 42 bases read in frame from base 1.